These T cell receptor beta chains were read from a single sample in a study of post-analysis software for immune sequencing data. TCRdb re-called the PCR reads through MiXCR, storing one row per CDR3 protein. The table lists 750,000 to 950,000 distinct CDR3 sequences, around 53% of them singletons. Sequencing was carried out using blood. These receptors were obtained from a girl aged 10 to 17 with multiple sclerosis. CDR3s include the opening cysteine and the closing phenylalanine or tryptophan. D genes are given only for firm matches. Clone size is stated in some rows and not others, as once, few, many or a class when expanded.

j_gene | v_gene | d_gene | abundance | CDR3aa | CDR3nt
TRBJ2-5 | TRBV20-1 | TRBD1 | - | CSARDNRGKTSQETQYF | TGCAGTGCTAGAGATAACAGGGGTAAAACTTCTCAAGAGACCCAGTACTTC
TRBJ2-7 | TRBV7-9 | TRBD1 | - | CASCRGQGCSEQYF | TGTGCCAGCTGCCGTGGACAGGGGTGCAGTGAGCAGTACTTC
TRBJ2-1 | TRBV4-1 | - | - | CASSHSGRSEWDNEQFF | TGCGCCAGCAGCCATAGCGGACGATCCGAGTGGGACAATGAGCAGTTCTTC
TRBJ2-3 | TRBV4-2 | - | few | CASSQVPPWGDTDTQYF | TGTGCCAGCAGCCAAGTCCCCCCGTGGGGGGACACAGATACGCAGTATTTT
TRBJ1-2 | TRBV12-3/TRBV12-4 | - | - | CASSLGGRNYGYTF | TGTGCCAGCAGTTTAGGGGGACGGAACTATGGCTACACCTTC
TRBJ1-6 | TRBV4-2 | TRBD1 | - | CASSQAGGRILHSPLHF | TGTGCCAGCAGCCAAGCAGGGGGCAGGATCCTTCATTCACCCCTCCACTTT
TRBJ1-2 | TRBV12-3/TRBV12-4 | TRBD1 | once | CASSSLDRMGYTF | TGTGCCAGCAGTTCCCTGGACAGGATGGGCTACACCTTC
TRBJ2-1 | TRBV9 | TRBD2 | - | CASSVAVGSGRITNNEQFF | TGTGCCAGCAGCGTAGCTGTTGGGAGCGGGAGGATCACAAACAATGAGCAGTTCTTC
TRBJ2-4 | TRBV30 | - | - | CAWSGGSNIQYF | TGTGCCTGGAGTGGAGGGTCAAACATTCAGTACTTC
TRBJ1-1 | TRBV29-1 | - | few | CSVARADTEAFF | TGCAGCGTTGCCAGGGCGGACACTGAAGCTTTCTTT
TRBJ1-1 | TRBV10-3 | - | - | CATTGGEASTEAFF | TGTGCCACCACGGGGGGGGAGGCGAGCACTGAAGCTTTCTTT
TRBJ1-2 | TRBV29-1 | TRBD1 | - | CSGQGRRNYGYTF | TGCAGCGGACAGGGTCGGAGGAACTATGGCTACACCTTC
TRBJ1-2 | TRBV7-9 | TRBD1 | - | CASSSGQGRNYGYTF | TGTGCCAGCAGCTCTGGACAGGGGAGGAACTATGGCTACACCTTC
TRBJ2-1 | TRBV25-1 | - | few | CASSPTQVIQVDEQFF | TGTGCCAGCAGTCCAACACAGGTGATCCAGGTGGATGAGCAGTTCTTC
TRBJ1-1 | TRBV7-8 | - | - | CASSQRRGLNTEAFF | TGTGCCAGCAGCCAGCGCAGGGGTTTGAACACTGAAGCTTTCTTT
TRBJ1-5 | TRBV7-2 | TRBD1 | few | CASSLLRTGINQPQHF | TGTGCCAGCAGCTTACTGCGGACAGGGATCAATCAGCCCCAGCATTTT
TRBJ2-4 | TRBV12-3/TRBV12-4 | TRBD2 | few | CASRSTSGRDPGIQYF | TGTGCCAGCAGATCAACTAGCGGGAGGGACCCGGGGATTCAGTACTTC
TRBJ2-3 | TRBV20-1 | TRBD1 | - | CSARRTGYTDTQYF | TGCAGTGCTAGACGGACAGGGTACACAGATACGCAGTATTTT
TRBJ1-1 | TRBV29-1 | - | - | CSVALGGIGAFF | TGCAGCGTTGCCCTCGGGGGAATAGGAGCTTTCTTT
TRBJ2-4 | TRBV7-8 | - | - | CASSLDPFAKNIQYF | TGTGCCAGCAGCTTAGATCCATTTGCCAAAAACATTCAGTACTTC
TRBJ1-5 | TRBV10-3 | - | - | CAISESADSQPQHF | TGTGCCATCAGTGAGTCAGCGGACTCACAGCCCCAGCATTTT
TRBJ2-1 | TRBV29-1 | TRBD1 | - | CSVGQVTYNEQFF | TGCAGCGTAGGACAGGTAACCTACAATGAGCAGTTCTTC
TRBJ1-1 | TRBV12-3/TRBV12-4 | TRBD1 | - | CASRPRGVENTEAFF | TGTGCCAGCAGGCCCAGGGGGGTAGAGAACACTGAAGCTTTCTTT
TRBJ2-3 | TRBV14 | - | - | CASSQDVWRTDTDTQYF | TGTGCCAGCAGCCAAGATGTATGGCGAACTGACACAGATACGCAGTATTTT
TRBJ2-7 | TRBV24-1 | - | - | CATSDWSNYEQYF | TGTGCCACCAGTGATTGGTCTAACTACGAGCAGTACTTC
TRBJ2-7 | TRBV6-6 | - | - | CASSYSAPGSYYEQYF | TGTGCCAGCAGTTACTCGGCACCGGGCTCTTACTACGAGCAGTACTTC
TRBJ2-7 | TRBV7-2 | - | - | CASSLRSARGYEQYF | TGTGCCAGCAGCTTAAGGTCGGCGAGGGGCTACGAGCAGTACTTC